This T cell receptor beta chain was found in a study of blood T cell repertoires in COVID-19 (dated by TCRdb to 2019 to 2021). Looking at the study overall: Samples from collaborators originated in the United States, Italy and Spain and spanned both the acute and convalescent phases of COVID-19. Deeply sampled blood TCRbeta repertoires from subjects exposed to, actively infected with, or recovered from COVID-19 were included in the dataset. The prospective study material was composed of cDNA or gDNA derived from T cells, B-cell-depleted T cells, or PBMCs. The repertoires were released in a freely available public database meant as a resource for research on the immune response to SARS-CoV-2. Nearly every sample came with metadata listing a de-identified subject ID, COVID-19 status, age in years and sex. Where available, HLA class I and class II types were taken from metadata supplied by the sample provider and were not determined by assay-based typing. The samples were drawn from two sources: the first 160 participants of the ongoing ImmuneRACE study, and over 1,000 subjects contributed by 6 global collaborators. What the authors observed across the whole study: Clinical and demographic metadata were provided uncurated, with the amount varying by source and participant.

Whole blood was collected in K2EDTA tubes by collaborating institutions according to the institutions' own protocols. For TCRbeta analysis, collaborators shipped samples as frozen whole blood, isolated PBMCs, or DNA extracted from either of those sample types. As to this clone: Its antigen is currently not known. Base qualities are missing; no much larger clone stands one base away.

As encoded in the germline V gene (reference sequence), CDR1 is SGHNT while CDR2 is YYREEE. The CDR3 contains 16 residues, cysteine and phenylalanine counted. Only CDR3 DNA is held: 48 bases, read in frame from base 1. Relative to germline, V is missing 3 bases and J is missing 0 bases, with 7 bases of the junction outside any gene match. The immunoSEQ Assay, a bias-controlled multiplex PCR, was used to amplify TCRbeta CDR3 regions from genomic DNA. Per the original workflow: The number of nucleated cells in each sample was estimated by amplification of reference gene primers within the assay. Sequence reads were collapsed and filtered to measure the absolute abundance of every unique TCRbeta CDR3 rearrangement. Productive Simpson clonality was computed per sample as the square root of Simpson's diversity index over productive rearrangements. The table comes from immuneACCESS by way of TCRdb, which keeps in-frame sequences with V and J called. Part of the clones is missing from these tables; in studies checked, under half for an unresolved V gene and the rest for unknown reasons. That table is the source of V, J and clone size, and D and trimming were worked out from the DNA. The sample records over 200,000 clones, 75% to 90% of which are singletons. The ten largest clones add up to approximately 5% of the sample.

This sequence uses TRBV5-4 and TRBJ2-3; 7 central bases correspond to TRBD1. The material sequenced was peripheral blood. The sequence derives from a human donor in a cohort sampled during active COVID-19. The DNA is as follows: TGTGCCAGCAGCTCATGGACAGGTGGGAGCACAGATACGCAGTATTTT. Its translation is CASSSWTGGSTDTQYF.